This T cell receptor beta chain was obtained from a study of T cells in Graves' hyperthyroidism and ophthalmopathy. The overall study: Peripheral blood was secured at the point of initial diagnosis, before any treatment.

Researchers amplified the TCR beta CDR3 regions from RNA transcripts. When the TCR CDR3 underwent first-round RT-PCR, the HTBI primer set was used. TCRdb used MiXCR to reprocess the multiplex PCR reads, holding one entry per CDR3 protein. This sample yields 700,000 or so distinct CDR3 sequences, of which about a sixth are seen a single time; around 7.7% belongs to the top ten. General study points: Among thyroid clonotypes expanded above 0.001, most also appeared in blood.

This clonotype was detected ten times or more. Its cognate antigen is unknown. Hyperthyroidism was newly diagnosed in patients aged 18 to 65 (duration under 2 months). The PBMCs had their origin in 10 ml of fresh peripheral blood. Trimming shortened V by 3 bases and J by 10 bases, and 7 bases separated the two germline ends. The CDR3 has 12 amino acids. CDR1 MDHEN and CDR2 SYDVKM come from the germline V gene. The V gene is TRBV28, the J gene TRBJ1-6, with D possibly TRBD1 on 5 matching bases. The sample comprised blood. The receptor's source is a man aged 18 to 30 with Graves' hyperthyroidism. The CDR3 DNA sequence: TGTGCCAGCAGTTTGTGGGGGTCACCCCTCCACTTT. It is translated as CASSLWGSPLHF.